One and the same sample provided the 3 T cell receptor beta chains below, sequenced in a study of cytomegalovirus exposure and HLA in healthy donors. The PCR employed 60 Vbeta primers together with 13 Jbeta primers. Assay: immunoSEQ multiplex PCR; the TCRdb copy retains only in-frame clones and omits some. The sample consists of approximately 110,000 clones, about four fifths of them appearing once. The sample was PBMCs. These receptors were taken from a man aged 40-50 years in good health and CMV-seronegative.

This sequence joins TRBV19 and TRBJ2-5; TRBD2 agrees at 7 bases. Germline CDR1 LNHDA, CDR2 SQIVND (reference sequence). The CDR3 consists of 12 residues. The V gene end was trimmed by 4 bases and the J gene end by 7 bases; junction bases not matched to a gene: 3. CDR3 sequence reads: CASSTREGTQYF. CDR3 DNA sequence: TGTGCCAGTAGTACTAGGGAGGGGACCCAGTACTTC.

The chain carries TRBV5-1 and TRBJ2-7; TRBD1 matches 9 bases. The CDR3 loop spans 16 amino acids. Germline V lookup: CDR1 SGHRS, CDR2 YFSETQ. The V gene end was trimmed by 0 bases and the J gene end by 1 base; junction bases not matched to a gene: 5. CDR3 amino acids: CASSLERGQGSYEQYF. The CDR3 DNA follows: TGCGCCAGCAGCTTGGAAAGGGGACAGGGATCCTACGAGCAGTACTTC.

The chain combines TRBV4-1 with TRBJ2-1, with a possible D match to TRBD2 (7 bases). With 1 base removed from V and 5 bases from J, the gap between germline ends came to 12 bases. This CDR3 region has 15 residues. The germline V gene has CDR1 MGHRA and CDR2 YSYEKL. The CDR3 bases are TGCGCCAGCAGCCAAGGCGGGGGCCTAAACAATGAGCAGTTCTTC. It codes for CASSQGGGLNNEQFF.